Listed below are T cell receptor beta chains from one sample, sequenced in a study of tumor and adjacent non-tumor tissue in lung cancer. TCRdb reprocessed the multiplex PCR reads with MiXCR, giving one entry per CDR3 protein. The sample has just over 200,000 distinct CDR3 sequences; 71% are singletons. Sequenced: lung tumor tissue. The receptor source for this set is a man between 60 and 75 years old with non-small cell lung cancer. Each CDR3 is given with its conserved first and last residue. A D gene is named only where the DNA matches it firmly. Clone size is shown for a subset of rows, as once, few, many or a class of expanded clone.

>TRBJ1-5|TRBV20-1|.|.
CSVRVAGGNQPQHF
TGCAGTGTTAGGGTGGCAGGGGGCAATCAGCCCCAGCATTTT
>TRBJ1-5|TRBV12-3/TRBV12-4|.|.
CASGGIGGGGNQPQHF
TGTGCCAGCGGGGGGATAGGGGGAGGGGGCAATCAGCCCCAGCATTTT
>TRBJ2-7|TRBV29-1|TRBD2|.
CNAVTGGYEQYF
TGCAACGCGGTCACGGGAGGGTACGAGCAGTACTTC
>TRBJ1-6|TRBV10-2|.|few
CASSEGSSYNSPLHF
TGCGCCAGCAGTGAAGGGAGCTCCTATAATTCACCCCTCCACTTT
>TRBJ2-5|TRBV20-1|.|.
CSDRGGLVERRETQYF
TGCAGTGATAGAGGAGGCCTTGTGGAACGAAGGGAGACCCAGTACTTC
>TRBJ2-1|TRBV6-2/TRBV6-3|.|.
CASGYSTSGNKEQFF
TGTGCCAGCGGTTACTCGACTAGTGGGAACAAAGAGCAGTTCTTC
>TRBJ1-3|TRBV11-3|.|many
CASSVTGISGNTIYF
TGTGCCAGCAGCGTTACAGGGATCTCTGGAAACACCATATATTTT
>TRBJ2-2|TRBV4-2|TRBD2|.
CASSRLGAGGNTGELFF
TGTGCCAGCAGTCGCCTGGGGGCGGGGGGTAACACCGGGGAGCTGTTTTTT
>TRBJ1-1|TRBV6-1|.|.
CASGDGLGAGTEAFF
TGTGCCAGCGGCGATGGGCTGGGGGCCGGAACTGAAGCTTTCTTT
>TRBJ2-7|TRBV4-2|TRBD2|many
CASSRDYSYEQYF
TGTGCCAGCAGCCGGGACTACTCCTACGAGCAGTACTTC
>TRBJ2-1|TRBV7-8|TRBD2|.
CASSPPGLAGANEQLF
TGTGCCAGCAGTCCCCCGGGACTAGCGGGAGCCAATGAGCAGTTGTTC
>TRBJ2-7|TRBV11-2|TRBD2|.
CASSLVAGDRRAYEQYF
TGTGCCAGCAGCTTAGTAGCGGGAGATCGGAGGGCCTACGAGCAGTACTTC
>TRBJ2-3|TRBV10-3|.|.
CAISETSSASPTDTQYF
TGTGCCATCAGTGAGACGTCTAGCGCGTCCCCCACAGATACGCAGTATTTT
>TRBJ2-3|TRBV13|.|.
CASSLSPSSTDTQYF
TGTGCCAGCAGCTTATCTCCTAGCAGCACAGATACGCAGTATTTT
>TRBJ1-1|TRBV28|TRBD1|.
CASRWTGEYIEAFF
TGTGCCAGCAGATGGACAGGGGAGTACATTGAAGCTTTCTTT
>TRBJ2-1|TRBV5-1|TRBD2|few
CASRSFSGSSYNEQFF
TGCGCCAGCAGATCCTTTAGCGGGAGCTCCTACAATGAGCAGTTCTTC
>TRBJ2-1|TRBV11-3|.|.
CASILGEQYNEQFF
TGTGCCAGCATACTTGGGGAGCAATACAATGAGCAGTTCTTC
>TRBJ1-1|TRBV20-1|.|.
CSARVGYTEAFF
TGCAGTGCTAGAGTGGGGTACACTGAAGCTTTCTTT
>TRBJ1-3|TRBV20-1|TRBD1|many
CSARTGSAGNTIYF
TGCAGTGCTAGGACAGGGAGTGCTGGAAACACCATATATTTT
>TRBJ1-1|TRBV29-1|.|.
CSVVQMGTEAVF
TGCAGCGTTGTACAGATGGGGACTGAAGCTGTCTTT
>TRBJ2-2|TRBV12-3/TRBV12-4|.|.
CATSSGSLNTGELFF
TGTGCCACCAGTTCAGGCTCCCTAAACACCGGGGAGCTGTTTTTT
>TRBJ2-1|TRBV29-1|.|.
CSVGLGYEQFF
TGCAGCGTTGGTCTCGGCTATGAGCAGTTCTTC
>TRBJ1-1|TRBV5-1|.|few
CASRGGSAGTEAFF
TGCGCCAGCAGGGGAGGGAGTGCAGGCACTGAAGCTTTCTTT
>TRBJ2-5|TRBV5-1|TRBD1|.
CVSSLLTGGAETQYF
TGCGTCAGCAGCTTATTGACAGGGGGCGCGGAGACCCAGTACTTC
>TRBJ1-1|TRBV20-1|.|.
CSARDGMNTQAVF
TGCAGTGCTAGAGATGGGATGAACACTCAAGCTGTCTTT
>TRBJ2-1|TRBV6-7|TRBD2|.
CASSYNIGLAGGPGRNKQFF
TGTGCCAGCAGTTATAATATCGGGCTAGCGGGAGGCCCCGGGCGAAATAAGCAGTTCTTC
>TRBJ2-1|TRBV29-1|.|.
CSAQAVGYNEQLF
TGCAGCGCCCAGGCGGTGGGGTACAATGAGCAGCTCTTC
>TRBJ1-2|TRBV11-1|.|once
CASSFGGNYCYTF
TGTGCCAGCAGCTTCGGAGGGAATTATTGCTACACCTTC
>TRBJ1-5|TRBV4-2|TRBD1|many
CASSQGQGDQPQHF
TGTGCCAGCAGCCAGGGACAGGGAGATCAGCCCCAGCATTTT
>TRBJ2-5|TRBV11-2|.|few
CASRGEEAQYF
TGTGCCAGCCGAGGGGAAGAGGCCCAGTACTTC
>TRBJ2-4|TRBV6-1|.|.
CASSDYRPRAKNIQYF
TGTGCCAGCAGTGACTACAGGCCTCGAGCCAAAAACATTCAGTACTTC
>TRBJ1-4|TRBV7-9|TRBD1|few
CASSPDRGENEKLFF
TGTGCCAGCAGCCCCGACAGGGGAGAGAATGAAAAACTGTTTTTT
>TRBJ2-2|TRBV6-1|.|many
CASSEGDTGELFF
TGTGCCAGCAGTGAAGGGGACACCGGGGAGCTGTTTTTT
>TRBJ2-3|TRBV28|.|.
CASSSPGGARDTQYF
TGTGCCAGCAGTTCCCCTGGGGGGGCTAGAGATACACAGTATTTT
>TRBJ1-2|TRBV11-1|TRBD1|.
CASSLAGTDSLSYGYTF
TGTGCCAGCAGCTTAGCAGGGACAGACTCCCTTAGCTATGGCTACACCTTC
>TRBJ2-1|TRBV6-2/TRBV6-3|.|.
CGSNPTDNEQFF
TGTGGCAGCAACCCTACTGACAATGAGCAGTTCTTC
>TRBJ2-1|TRBV10-1|.|.
CSSSENPDSYSEQFF
TGCTCCAGCAGTGAAAATCCAGATTCCTACAGTGAGCAGTTCTTC
>TRBJ2-5|TRBV4-3|TRBD2|.
CTSSQEGCGSSEIQYF
TGCACCAGCAGCCAAGAGGGTTGCGGGAGTTCAGAGATCCAGTACTTC
>TRBJ1-3|TRBV20-1|TRBD1|few
CSAREDRDTGNTIYF
TGCAGTGCTAGAGAGGACAGGGACACTGGAAACACCATATATTTT
>TRBJ2-5|TRBV4-2|.|.
CASSQAGRKETQYF
TGTGCCAGCAGCCAAGCGGGGCGGAAGGAGACCCAGTACTTC
>TRBJ2-1|TRBV20-1|.|.
CTARGPAYNEQFF
TGCACTGCTAGAGGCCCTGCCTACAATGAGCAGTTCTTC
>TRBJ2-7|TRBV20-1|TRBD1|.
CSARQGALTSCEQYF
TGCAGTGCTAGACAGGGGGCCCTAACCTCTTGCGAGCAGTACTTC